This record covers a single T cell receptor (beta chain). Its antigen remains unknown. The record originates from a study of immune evolution from preneoplasia to lung adenocarcinoma. Regarding the study as a whole: Compared with EGFR-mutant or double wild-type lesions, KRAS-mutant nodules were more clonal. Top clone share appeared to fall from AAH through AIS, MIA, adenocarcinoma.

The data were produced by immunoSEQ multiplex PCR, yet TCRdb's version contains in-frame clones alone and is incomplete. The data show thousands of clones, over 60% seen once. Patient tissue came from resections in Japan or China, 2014–2017. J was trimmed by 4 bases and V by 2 bases; bases with no gene match: 3. The CDR3 has 15 amino acids. The germline V gene encodes CDR1 SGHTA and CDR2 FQGNSA. The chain uses TRBV7-2 and TRBJ2-2; 8 bases fit TRBD2. The receptor comes from a person in their sixties or seventies with lung adenocarcinoma. Material: FFPE lung adenocarcinoma in situ tissue. The CDR3 spells CASSLRGGPTGELFF. The CDR3 DNA reads TGTGCCAGCAGCTTACGCGGGGGGCCCACCGGGGAGCTGTTTTTT.